Below are 17 T cell receptor beta chains sequenced from a single sample in a study of CD8+ T cells in alopecia areata. Extracted RNA was reverse transcribed, and the resulting cDNA served as sequencing template. Some clones are missing from TCRdb's copy, which holds only in-frame ones; the method was immunoSEQ multiplex PCR. Among approximately 210,000 clones listed, around three fifths were seen once. Indicated treatment: oral pan-JAK inhibitor, 5-10 mg twice daily. Material: CD4+ T cells sorted from blood, obtained at week 24, from a patient treated with tofacitinib. The receptors were gathered from a human donor with alopecia areata.

The table lists this clone with a few counts. The chain employs TRBV27 and TRBJ1-4; 12 bases are a match to TRBD1. The junction had 15 bases not matched to a gene; V was cut back by 2 bases and J by 8 bases. The germline gives CDR1 MNHEY, CDR2 SMNVEV (reference sequence). The CDR3 runs 19 residues. CDR3 amino acids: CASSLDGTGGIFRWEKLFF. The CDR3 DNA follows: TGTGCCAGCAGTTTAGACGGGACAGGGGGCATTTTCCGGTGGGAAAAACTGTTTTTT.

The rearrangement links TRBV7-2 to TRBJ2-5, with TRBD1 matching 7 bases. The germline gives CDR1 SGHTA, CDR2 FQGNSA. The ends lost 1 base at V and 6 bases at J; junction bases unmatched: 2. The CDR3 has 13 residues. The CDR3: CASSLEGAQTQYF. The CDR3 DNA is TGTGCCAGCAGCTTAGAGGGGGCACAGACCCAGTACTTC. Variable domain in full (rest from reference TRBV7-2 and TRBJ2-5): GAGVSQSPSNKVTEKGKDVELRCDPISGHTALYWYRQSLGQGLEFLIYFQGNSAPDKSGLPSDRFSAERTGGSVSTLTIQRTQQEDSAVYLCASSLEGAQTQYFGPGTRLLVL.

J is TRBJ1-1 and V is TRBV25-1; 10 positions agree with TRBD1. In germline, CDR1 is MGHDK, CDR2 SYGVNS. CDR3 length: 13 amino acids. With V trimmed by 4 bases and J by 7 bases, 3 bases remained unmatched. The CDR3 DNA follows: TGTGCCAGCAGTGGACAGGGGGCCGGTGAAGCTTTCTTT. Its protein product is CASSGQGAGEAFF.

CDR3 loop: CSVGGLGGATNEKLFF. For the CDR3, the DNA is TGCAGCGTTGGAGGATTGGGGGGGGCAACTAATGAAAAACTGTTTTTT. The rearrangement uses TRBV29-1 and TRBJ1-4; D is perhaps TRBD1 (5 bases). The germline V and J ends were trimmed by 4 bases and 0 bases, with 15 bases remaining between them. Germline lookup yields CDR1 SQVTM and CDR2 ANQGSEA. This CDR3 comprises 16 residues.

There are many counts of this clone. V is TRBV4-1 and J is TRBJ2-7; perhaps TRBD1 as D (5 bases). Trimming removed 1 base at V and 2 bases at J, with 12 bases between. The CDR3 is 15 residues long. CDR1 MGHRA and CDR2 YSYEKL come from the germline V gene. CDR3 residues: CASSQVLGATYEQYF. The CDR3 DNA sequence: TGCGCCAGCAGCCAAGTCCTAGGGGCCACCTACGAGCAGTACTTC.

On this clone: One end of the junction does not line up with germline, which may come from a read error. The genes are TRBV5-6 and TRBJ1-1, with TRBD1 as a possible D gene (6 bases). CDR1 is SGHDT, CDR2 YYEEEE, per germline. The CDR3 runs to 12 residues. The CDR3 loop reads CASSLVDREAFF. The CDR3 DNA reads TGTGCCAGCAGTTTGGTCGACAGGGAAGCTTTCTTT. Full variable domain (missing parts from reference TRBV5-6 and TRBJ1-1): DAGVTQSPTHLIKTRGQQVTLRCSPKSGHDTVSWYQQALGQGPQFIFQYYEEEERQRGNFPDRFSGHQFPNYSSELNVNALLLGDSALYLCASSLVDREAFFGQGTRLTVV.

The V and J genes are TRBV5-6 and TRBJ1-4, with D possibly matching TRBD1 (5 bases). Per the germline V gene, CDR1 is SGHDT and CDR2 is YYEEEE. Trimming took off 0 bases at V and 8 bases at J, with 8 bases between the two ends. This CDR3 has 13 amino acids. Here the CDR3 reads CASSLEGREKLFF. The DNA for the CDR3 is TGTGCCAGCAGCTTGGAGGGGCGGGAAAAACTGTTTTTT.

The CDR3 sequence is CASSQESGIRRYPLHF. The CDR3 DNA reads as TGCGCCAGCAGCCAAGAATCCGGTATCAGGAGGTACCCCCTCCACTTT. The rearrangement joins TRBV4-3 to TRBJ1-6; D is ambiguous. The CDR3 length is 16 residues. Germline loops: CDR1 LGHNA, CDR2 YSLEER. Trimming cost V 0 bases and J 13 bases, with 19 bases left between them.

CDR3 nucleotides: TGTGCCAGCAGCCCCCAAAACAGGGGGCTAAATGAGCAGTTCTTC. It is translated as CASSPQNRGLNEQFF. The chain carries TRBV11-2 and TRBJ2-1; 9 bases fit TRBD1. V dropped 5 bases and J dropped 7; count of bases not matched to a gene: 9. This CDR3 is built from 15 residues. Germline V gene data show CDR1 as SGHAT and CDR2 as FQNNGV. Filled out from reference TRBV11-2 and TRBJ2-1, the complete variable domain reads EAGVAQSPRYKIIEKRQSVAFWCNPISGHATLYWYQQILGQGPKLLIQFQNNGVVDDSQLPKDRFSAERLKGVDSTLKIQPAKLEDSAVYLCASSPQNRGLNEQFFGPGTRLTVL.

The genes are TRBV9 and TRBJ1-5; D gene unclear. Germline values: CDR1 SGDLS, CDR2 YYNGEE. CDR3 length equals 12 residues. Trimming took off 3 bases at V and 9 bases at J, with 10 bases between the two ends. The CDR3 here is CASSAAEGPQHF. Written as DNA, the CDR3 is TGTGCCAGCAGCGCCGCTGAGGGGCCCCAGCATTTT.

The chain has TRBV6-5 and TRBJ1-1; tentatively, D is TRBD1 (6 bases). The germline V and J ends were trimmed by 6 bases and 3 bases, with 8 bases remaining between them. CDR1 MNHEY and CDR2 SVGAGI come from the germline V gene. CDR3 size: 12 residues. CDR3 region: CASRHRDTEAFF. CDR3 DNA: TGTGCCAGCAGACACAGGGACACTGAAGCTTTCTTT.

Concerning this clone itself: Possible read error: a much larger clone is one base away. The same CDR3 also results from other DNA sequences found in this sample. This chain uses TRBV4-3 with TRBJ1-1; no firm D call. The V end was cut by 0 bases, the J end by 1 base, with 3 bases between. The germline gives CDR1 LGHNA, CDR2 YSLEER. CDR3 length equals 13 residues. In nucleotides, the CDR3 is TGCGCCAGCAGCCAAGAAACGAACACTGAAGCTTTCTTT. Translated, it gives CASSQETNTEAFF.

The rearrangement joins TRBV27 to TRBJ1-5; D may be TRBD1 (6 bases). The V gene lost 6 bases and the J gene lost 5 bases, with 17 bases spanning the gap. The germline V gene has CDR1 MNHEY and CDR2 SMNVEV (reference sequence). The CDR3 sequence is 15 residues long. The CDR3 loop is CASSIQGRSDQPQHF. The CDR3 DNA reads TGTGCCAGCAGCATACAGGGAAGGTCCGATCAGCCCCAGCATTTT.

This chain links TRBV29-1 with TRBJ2-1; D might be TRBD1 or TRBD2, each matching 6 bases. CDR1 SQVTM and CDR2 ANQGSEA come from the germline V gene. CDR3 length: 19 amino acids. The V and J ends lost 0 bases and 6 bases respectively, with 27 bases between them. DNA for the CDR3: TGCAGCGTTGAAGAAACTGATTGGAGGGGGGTTGGGTTGGGCAATGAGCAGTTCTTC. Translation: CSVEETDWRGVGLGNEQFF.

The chain couples TRBV6-5 to TRBJ1-5, with a weak D call TRBD1 (5 bases). The CDR3 loop spans 14 amino acids. Germline V gives CDR1 MNHEY, CDR2 SVGAGI. The V and J ends lost 5 bases and 4 bases respectively, with 12 bases between them. The CDR3 spells CASSQGGANQPQHF. For the CDR3, the DNA is TGTGCCAGCAGTCAGGGTGGGGCAAATCAGCCCCAGCATTTT.

The gene calls are TRBV5-1 and TRBJ1-1, with 7 bases lining up with TRBD1. CDR3 length: 18 residues. V gave up 3 bases and J gave up 0 bases; unmatched junction bases: 14. CDR1 and CDR2 (germline): SGHRS, YFSETQ. The CDR3 DNA sequence: TGCGCCAGCAGCTCGGCAGGACGGACAGGCCTTATGAACACTGAAGCTTTCTTT. Its protein product is CASSSAGRTGLMNTEAFF.

J is TRBJ1-6 and V is TRBV7-2; TRBD1 aligns across 7 bases. J was trimmed by 10 bases and V by 11 bases; bases with no gene match: 11. The germline V gene has CDR1 SGHTA and CDR2 FQGNSA. This CDR3 is 13 amino acids long. The CDR3 coding sequence is TGTGCCCTACTGACAGGGATAGGATCACCCCTCCACTTT. Translated: CALLTGIGSPLHF.